This record looks at one T cell receptor (beta chain) sequence and its context. Its antigen is unknown. V was pared by 0 bases and J by 1 base, with 11 bases between. The CDR3 runs 16 residues. Germline V gene data show CDR1 as PRHDT and CDR2 as FYEKMQ (reference sequence). This sample was included in a study of T cell clonotyping in hematopoietic cell transplantation. TCRdb's table, derived via immunoSEQ multiplex PCR, lists solely in-frame clones and lacks some. This table holds over 7,500 clones, around 97% found once. Overall study findings and caveats: Few recipient clonotypes overlapped donors; over 95% were de novo at given depth.

V and J are TRBV13 and TRBJ2-3, with a weak D call TRBD2 (7 bases). The TCR originated in a male patient aged 60-69 years who had an allogeneic stem cell transplant from a related donor, so the T cells may come from the graft donor. Some clones in this sample may be carry-over from other donors' samples. The sequencing here drew on peripheral blood mononuclear cells, taken 100 days after allogeneic stem cell transplant. The DNA for the CDR3 is TGTGCCAGCAGCTTAGGTCGGGGGGCCGGCACAGATACGCAGTATTTT. Translation gives CASSLGRGAGTDTQYF.